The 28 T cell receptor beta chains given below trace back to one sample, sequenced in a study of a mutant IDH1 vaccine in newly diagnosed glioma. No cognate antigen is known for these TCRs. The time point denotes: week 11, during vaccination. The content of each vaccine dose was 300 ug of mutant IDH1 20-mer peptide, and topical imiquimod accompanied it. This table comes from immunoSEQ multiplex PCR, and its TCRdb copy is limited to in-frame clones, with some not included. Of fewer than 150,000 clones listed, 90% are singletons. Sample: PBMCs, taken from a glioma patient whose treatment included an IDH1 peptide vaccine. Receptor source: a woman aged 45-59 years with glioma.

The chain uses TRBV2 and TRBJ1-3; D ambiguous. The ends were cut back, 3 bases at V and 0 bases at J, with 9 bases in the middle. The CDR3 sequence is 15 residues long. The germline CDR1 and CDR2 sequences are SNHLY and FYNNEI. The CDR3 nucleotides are TGTGCCAGCAGTGACCCGGGGAACTCTGGAAACACCATATATTTT. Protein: CASSDPGNSGNTIYF.

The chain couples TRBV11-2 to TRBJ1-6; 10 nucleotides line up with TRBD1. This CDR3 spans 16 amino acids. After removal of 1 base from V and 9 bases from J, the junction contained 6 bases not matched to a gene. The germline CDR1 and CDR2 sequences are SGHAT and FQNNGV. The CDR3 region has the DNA TGTGCCAGCAGCTTAGTCGGGGGGACAGGGGCTTCACCCCTCCACTTT. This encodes CASSLVGGTGASPLHF.

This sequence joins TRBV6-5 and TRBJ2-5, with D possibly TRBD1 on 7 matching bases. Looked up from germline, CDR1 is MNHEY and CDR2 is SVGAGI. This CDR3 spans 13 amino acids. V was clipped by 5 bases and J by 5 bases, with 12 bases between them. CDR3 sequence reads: CASSGGTVETQYF. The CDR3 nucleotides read TGTGCCAGCAGTGGCGGGACAGTGGAGACCCAGTACTTC.

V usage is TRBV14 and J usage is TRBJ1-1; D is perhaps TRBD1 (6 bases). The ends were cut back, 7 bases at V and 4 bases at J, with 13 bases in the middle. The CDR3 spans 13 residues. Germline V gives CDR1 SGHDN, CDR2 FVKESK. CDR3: CASTKQGGTEAFF. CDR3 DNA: TGTGCCAGCACCAAACAGGGTGGCACTGAAGCTTTCTTT.

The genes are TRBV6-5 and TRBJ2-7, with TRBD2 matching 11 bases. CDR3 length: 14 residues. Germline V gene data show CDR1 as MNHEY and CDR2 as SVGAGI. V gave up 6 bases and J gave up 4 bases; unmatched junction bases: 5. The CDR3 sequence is CASSLLAGEYEQYF. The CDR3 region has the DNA TGTGCCAGCAGCCTACTAGCGGGAGAGTACGAGCAGTACTTC.

CDR3: CASSEARGLAGESYEQYF. CDR3 in DNA: TGTGCCAGCAGTGAAGCGAGGGGACTAGCGGGAGAGTCCTACGAGCAGTACTTC. The rearrangement links TRBV2 to TRBJ2-7, with TRBD2 identical over 14 bases. With 0 bases clipped from V and 1 base from J, the junction kept 5 bases outside the gene matches. Germline V gene lookup returns CDR1 SNHLY and CDR2 FYNNEI. The length of the CDR3 is 18 residues.

The CDR3 is CASSHSPRDRGETDTQYF. The CDR3 nucleotides read TGCGCCAGCAGCCACTCCCCCCGGGACAGGGGTGAAACAGATACGCAGTATTTT. The chain uses TRBV5-1 and TRBJ2-3; 10 bases map to TRBD1. With 4 bases clipped from V and 3 bases from J, the junction kept 14 bases outside the gene matches. The CDR3 runs to 18 residues. Per the germline V gene, CDR1 is SGHRS and CDR2 is YFSETQ.

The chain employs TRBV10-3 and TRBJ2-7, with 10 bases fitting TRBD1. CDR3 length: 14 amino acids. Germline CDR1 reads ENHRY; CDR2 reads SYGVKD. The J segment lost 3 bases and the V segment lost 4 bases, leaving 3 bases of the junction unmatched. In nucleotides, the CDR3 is TGTGCCATCAGTGTAGGGGACAGGGGCTACGAGCAGTACTTC. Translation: CAISVGDRGYEQYF.

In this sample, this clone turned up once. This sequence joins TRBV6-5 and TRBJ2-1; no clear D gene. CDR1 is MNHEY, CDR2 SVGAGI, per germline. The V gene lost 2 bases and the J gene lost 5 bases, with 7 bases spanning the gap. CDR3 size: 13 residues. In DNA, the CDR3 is TGTGCCAGCAGTTACGGTCGAAACAATGAGCAGTTCTTC. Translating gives CASSYGRNNEQFF.

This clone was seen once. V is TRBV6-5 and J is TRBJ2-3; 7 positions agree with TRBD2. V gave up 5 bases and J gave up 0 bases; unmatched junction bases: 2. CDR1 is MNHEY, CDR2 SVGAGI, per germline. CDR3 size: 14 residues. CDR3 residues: CASSSGISTDTQYF. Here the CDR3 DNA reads TGTGCCAGCAGTAGCGGGATTAGCACAGATACGCAGTATTTT.

CDR3 bases: TGTGCCAGCAGTTTCGGGCGTGGGTGGGAAAAACTGTTTTTT. It codes for CASSFGRGWEKLFF. The chain combines TRBV6-5 with TRBJ1-4; no definite D call. This CDR3 region has 14 residues. From germline, CDR1 is MNHEY and CDR2 SVGAGI. V gave up 4 bases and J gave up 8 bases, with 14 bases separating them.

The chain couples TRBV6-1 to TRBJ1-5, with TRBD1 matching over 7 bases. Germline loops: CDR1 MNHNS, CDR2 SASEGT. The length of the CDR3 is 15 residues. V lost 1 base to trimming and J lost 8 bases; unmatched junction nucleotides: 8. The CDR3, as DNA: TGTGCCAGCAGTGAAGAGGCAGGCGGACAGGAGCCCCAGCATTTT. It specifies CASSEEAGGQEPQHF.

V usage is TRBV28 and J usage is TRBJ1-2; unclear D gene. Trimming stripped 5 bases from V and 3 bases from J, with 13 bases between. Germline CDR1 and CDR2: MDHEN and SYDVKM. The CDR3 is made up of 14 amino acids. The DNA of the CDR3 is TGTGCCAGCAGTGAGGGCAGAGGTGACTATGGCTACACCTTC. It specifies CASSEGRGDYGYTF.

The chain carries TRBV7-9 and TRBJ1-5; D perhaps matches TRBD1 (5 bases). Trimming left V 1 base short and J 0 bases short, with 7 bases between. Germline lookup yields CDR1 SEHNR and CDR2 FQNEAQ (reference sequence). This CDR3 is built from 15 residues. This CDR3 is CASSLDGGSNQPQHF. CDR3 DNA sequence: TGTGCCAGCAGCTTAGACGGGGGTAGCAATCAGCCCCAGCATTTT.

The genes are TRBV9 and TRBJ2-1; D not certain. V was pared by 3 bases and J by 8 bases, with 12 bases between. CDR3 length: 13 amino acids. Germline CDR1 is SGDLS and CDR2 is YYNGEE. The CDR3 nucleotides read TGTGCCAGCAGCGCCGGCAAAGGGTATGAGCAGTTCTTC. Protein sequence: CASSAGKGYEQFF.

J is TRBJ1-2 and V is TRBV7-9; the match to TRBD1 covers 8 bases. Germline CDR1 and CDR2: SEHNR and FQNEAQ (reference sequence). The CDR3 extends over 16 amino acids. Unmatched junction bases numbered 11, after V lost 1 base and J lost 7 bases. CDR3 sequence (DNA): TGTGCCAGCAGCTTAGTCGGGCAGGGGGCGGGCCGTGGCTACACCTTC. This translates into CASSLVGQGAGRGYTF.

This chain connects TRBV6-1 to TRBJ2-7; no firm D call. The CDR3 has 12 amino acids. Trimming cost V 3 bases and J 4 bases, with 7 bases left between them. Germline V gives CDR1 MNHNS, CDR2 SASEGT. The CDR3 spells CASSDPTYEQYF. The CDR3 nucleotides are TGTGCCAGCAGTGATCCTACTTACGAGCAGTACTTC.

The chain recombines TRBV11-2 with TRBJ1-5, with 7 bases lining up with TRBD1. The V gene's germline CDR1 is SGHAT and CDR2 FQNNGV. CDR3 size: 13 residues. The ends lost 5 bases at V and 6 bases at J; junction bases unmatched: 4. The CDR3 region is CASSRDRAQPQHF. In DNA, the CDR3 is TGTGCCAGCAGCCGAGACAGGGCTCAGCCCCAGCATTTT.

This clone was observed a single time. Here the CDR3 DNA reads TGTGCCAGCAGCGTAGAGGGGACAGTGGCCGCTAATTCACCCCTCCACTTT. It is translated as CASSVEGTVAANSPLHF. The genes are TRBV9 and TRBJ1-6; 7 bases are a match to TRBD1. This CDR3 is 17 amino acids long. Germline V gives CDR1 SGDLS, CDR2 YYNGEE. The V and J ends lost 0 bases and 6 bases, in that order; junction bases with no gene match: 9.

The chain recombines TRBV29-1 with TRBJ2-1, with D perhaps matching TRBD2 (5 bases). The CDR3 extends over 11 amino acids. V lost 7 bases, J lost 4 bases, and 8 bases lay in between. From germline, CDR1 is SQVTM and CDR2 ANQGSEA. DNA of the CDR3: TGCAGCGCTGGGGAGTACAATGAGCAGTTCTTC. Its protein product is CSAGEYNEQFF.

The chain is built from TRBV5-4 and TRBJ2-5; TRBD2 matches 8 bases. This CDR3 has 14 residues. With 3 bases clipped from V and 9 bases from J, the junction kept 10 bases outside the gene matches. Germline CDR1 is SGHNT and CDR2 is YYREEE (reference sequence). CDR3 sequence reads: CASSSGQPGGAQYF. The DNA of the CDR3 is TGTGCCAGCAGCTCCGGACAGCCCGGGGGGGCCCAGTACTTC.

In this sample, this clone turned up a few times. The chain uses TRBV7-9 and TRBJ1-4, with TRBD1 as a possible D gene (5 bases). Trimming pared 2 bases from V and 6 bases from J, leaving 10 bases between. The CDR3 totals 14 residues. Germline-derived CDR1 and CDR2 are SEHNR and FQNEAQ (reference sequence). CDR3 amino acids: CASSLRGRDEKLFF. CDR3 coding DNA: TGTGCCAGCAGCTTACGGGGGAGGGATGAAAAACTGTTTTTT.

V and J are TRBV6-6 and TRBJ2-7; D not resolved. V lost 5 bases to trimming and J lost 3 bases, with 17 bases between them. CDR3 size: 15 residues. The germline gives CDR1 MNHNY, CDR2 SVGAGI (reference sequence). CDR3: CASSGPGEFGYEQYF. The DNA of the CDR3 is TGTGCCAGCAGTGGCCCCGGCGAGTTCGGCTACGAGCAGTACTTC.

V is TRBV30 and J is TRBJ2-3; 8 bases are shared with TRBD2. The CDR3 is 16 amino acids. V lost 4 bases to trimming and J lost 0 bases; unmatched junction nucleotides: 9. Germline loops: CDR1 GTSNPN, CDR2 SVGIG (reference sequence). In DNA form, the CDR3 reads TGTGCCTGGACTCCGGGAGGGACGTATAGCACAGATACGCAGTATTTT. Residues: CAWTPGGTYSTDTQYF.

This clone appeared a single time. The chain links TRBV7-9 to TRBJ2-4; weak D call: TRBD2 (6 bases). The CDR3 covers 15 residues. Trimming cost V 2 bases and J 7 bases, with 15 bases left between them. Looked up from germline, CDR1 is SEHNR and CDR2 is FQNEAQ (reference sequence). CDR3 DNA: TGTGCCAGCAGCTTATCAGGCGGGAAGGGTAACATTCAGTACTTC. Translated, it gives CASSLSGGKGNIQYF.

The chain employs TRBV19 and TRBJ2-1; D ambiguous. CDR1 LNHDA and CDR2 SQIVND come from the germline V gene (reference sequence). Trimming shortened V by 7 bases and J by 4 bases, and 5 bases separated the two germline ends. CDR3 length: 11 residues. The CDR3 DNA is TGTGCCAGTAATACTTACAATGAGCAGTTCTTC. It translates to CASNTYNEQFF. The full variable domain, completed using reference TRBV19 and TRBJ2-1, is DGGITQSPKYLFRKEGQNVTLSCEQNLNHDAMYWYRQDPGQGLRLIYYSQIVNDFQKGDIAEGYSVSREKKESFPLTVTSAQKNPTAFYLCASNTYNEQFFGPGTRLTVL.

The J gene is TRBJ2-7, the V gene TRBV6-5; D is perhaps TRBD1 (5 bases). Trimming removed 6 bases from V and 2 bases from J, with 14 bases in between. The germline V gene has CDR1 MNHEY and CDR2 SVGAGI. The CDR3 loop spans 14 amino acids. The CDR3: CASRLSFRAYEQYF. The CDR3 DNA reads TGTGCCAGCAGGTTATCATTCAGGGCCTACGAGCAGTACTTC.

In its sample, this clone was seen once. The chain's CDR3 is CASSEGSGGTGELFF. The CDR3 coding sequence is TGTGCCAGCAGTGAAGGGTCAGGGGGCACCGGGGAGCTGTTTTTT. This rearrangement joins TRBV6-1 to TRBJ2-2; 7 bases line up with TRBD1. J gave up 4 bases and V 1 base, and 3 bases lay outside the gene matches. The CDR3 covers 15 residues. CDR1 and CDR2 (germline): MNHNS, SASEGT.